The sequence of this T cell receptor beta chain was determined in a study of blood T cell repertoires in COVID-19. This CDR3 has 14 amino acids. Germline V gene sequence: CDR1 SGHNT, CDR2 YYREEE (reference sequence). Unmatched junction bases numbered 6, after V lost 4 bases and J lost 4 bases. Produced via immunoSEQ multiplex PCR; TCRdb's table is partial and in-frame only. This repertoire shows roughly 75,000 clones, 81% found once; its top ten account for about 0.83%. The chain carries TRBV5-4 and TRBJ2-7; 9 bases agree with TRBD2. Sample: peripheral blood. The receptor's source is a woman in her sixties or seventies with acute or convalescent COVID-19. The CDR3 DNA reads as TGTGCCAGCAGCCCTGGGACTAGCTTATACGAGCAGTACTTC. Translated: CASSPGTSLYEQYF.